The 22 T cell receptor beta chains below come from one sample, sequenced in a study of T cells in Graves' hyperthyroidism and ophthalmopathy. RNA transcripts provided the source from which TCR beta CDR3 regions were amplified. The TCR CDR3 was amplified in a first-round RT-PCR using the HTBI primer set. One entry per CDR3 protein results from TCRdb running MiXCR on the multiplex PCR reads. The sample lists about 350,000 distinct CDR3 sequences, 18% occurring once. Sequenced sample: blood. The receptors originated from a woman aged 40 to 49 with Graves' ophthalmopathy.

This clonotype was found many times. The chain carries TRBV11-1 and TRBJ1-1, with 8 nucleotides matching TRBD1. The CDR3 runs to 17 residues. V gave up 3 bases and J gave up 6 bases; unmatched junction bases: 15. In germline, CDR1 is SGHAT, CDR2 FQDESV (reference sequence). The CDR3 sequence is CASSFSGTGGLDAEAFF. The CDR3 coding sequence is TGTGCCAGCAGCTTCTCCGGGACAGGTGGATTGGACGCTGAAGCTTTCTTT.

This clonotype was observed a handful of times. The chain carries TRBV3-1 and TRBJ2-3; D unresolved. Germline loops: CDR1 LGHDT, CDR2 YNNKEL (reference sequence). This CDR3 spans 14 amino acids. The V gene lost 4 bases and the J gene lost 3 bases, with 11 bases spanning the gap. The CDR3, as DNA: TGTGCCAGCAGCCCGCAGGCGATGACAGATACGCAGTATTTT. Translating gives CASSPQAMTDTQYF.

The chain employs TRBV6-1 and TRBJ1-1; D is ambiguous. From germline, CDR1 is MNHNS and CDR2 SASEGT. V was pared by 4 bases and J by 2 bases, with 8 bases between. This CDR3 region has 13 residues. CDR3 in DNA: TGTGCCAGCAGTGCCAGGACTAACACTGAAGCTTTCTTT. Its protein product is CASSARTNTEAFF.

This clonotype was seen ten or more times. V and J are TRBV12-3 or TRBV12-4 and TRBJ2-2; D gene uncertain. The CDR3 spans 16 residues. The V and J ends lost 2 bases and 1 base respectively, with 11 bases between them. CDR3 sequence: CASSLIGRMNTGELFF. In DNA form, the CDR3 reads TGTGCCAGCAGTTTAATCGGCAGGATGAACACCGGGGAGCTGTTTTTT.

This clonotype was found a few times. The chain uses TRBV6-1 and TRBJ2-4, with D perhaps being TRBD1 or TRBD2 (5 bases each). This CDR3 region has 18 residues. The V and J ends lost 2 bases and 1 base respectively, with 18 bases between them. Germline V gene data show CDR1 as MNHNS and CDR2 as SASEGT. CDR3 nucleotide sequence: TGTGCCAGCAGTGAATCGCCGGGCCCCCGGGGCGCCAAAAACATTCAGTACTTC. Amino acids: CASSESPGPRGAKNIQYF.

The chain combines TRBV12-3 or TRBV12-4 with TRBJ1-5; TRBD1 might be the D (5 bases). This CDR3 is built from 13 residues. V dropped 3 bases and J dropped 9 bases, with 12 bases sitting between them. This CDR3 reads CASSLTERGPQHF. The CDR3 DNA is TGTGCCAGCAGTTTGACAGAGAGGGGGCCCCAGCATTTT.

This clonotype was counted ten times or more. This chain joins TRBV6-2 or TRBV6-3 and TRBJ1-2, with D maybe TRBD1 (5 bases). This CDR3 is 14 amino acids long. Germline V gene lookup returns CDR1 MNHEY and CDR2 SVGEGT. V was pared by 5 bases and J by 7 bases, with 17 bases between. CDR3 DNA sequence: TGTGCCAGCAGTGCAACCCAGGGTCTCAGTGGCTACACCTTC. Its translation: CASSATQGLSGYTF.

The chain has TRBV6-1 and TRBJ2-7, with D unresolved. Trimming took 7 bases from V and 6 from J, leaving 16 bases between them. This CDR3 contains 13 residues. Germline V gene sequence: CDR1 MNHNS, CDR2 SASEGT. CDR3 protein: CASKLESLFEQYF. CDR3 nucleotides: TGTGCCAGCAAGCTGGAGTCCTTGTTCGAGCAGTACTTC.

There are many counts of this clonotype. CDR3 coding DNA: TGCAGTGCTAGATTGGACCCGGGACTAGCGGGAGGACGCTCCTACGAGCAGTACTTC. Amino acid sequence: CSARLDPGLAGGRSYEQYF. The chain joins TRBV20-1 to TRBJ2-7; 15 bases agree with TRBD2. CDR3 length equals 19 residues. Germline V gene sequence: CDR1 DFQATT, CDR2 SNEGSKA (reference sequence). J gave up 0 bases and V 2 bases, and 11 bases lay outside the gene matches.

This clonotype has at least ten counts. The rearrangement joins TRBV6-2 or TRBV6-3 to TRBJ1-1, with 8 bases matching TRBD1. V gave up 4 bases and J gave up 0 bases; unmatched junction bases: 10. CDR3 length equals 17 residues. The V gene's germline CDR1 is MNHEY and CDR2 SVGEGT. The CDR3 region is CASSSRGLGELNTEAFF. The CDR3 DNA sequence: TGTGCCAGCAGTTCCAGGGGGCTAGGAGAATTGAACACTGAAGCTTTCTTT.

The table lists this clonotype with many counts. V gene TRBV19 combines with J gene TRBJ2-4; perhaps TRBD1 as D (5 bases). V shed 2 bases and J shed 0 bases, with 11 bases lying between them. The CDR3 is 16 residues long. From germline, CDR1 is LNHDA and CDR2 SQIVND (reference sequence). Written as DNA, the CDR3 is TGTGCCAGTAGTATACCCCGCCAGGGAGCCAAAAACATTCAGTACTTC. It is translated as CASSIPRQGAKNIQYF.

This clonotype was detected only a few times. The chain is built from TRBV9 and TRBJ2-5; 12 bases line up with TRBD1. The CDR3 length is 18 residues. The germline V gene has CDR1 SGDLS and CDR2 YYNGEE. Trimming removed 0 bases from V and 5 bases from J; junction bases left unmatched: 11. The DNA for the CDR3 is TGTGCCAGCAGCGTAGTTGGTTGGGACAGGGGGCTTGGCGAGACCCAGTACTTC. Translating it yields CASSVVGWDRGLGETQYF.

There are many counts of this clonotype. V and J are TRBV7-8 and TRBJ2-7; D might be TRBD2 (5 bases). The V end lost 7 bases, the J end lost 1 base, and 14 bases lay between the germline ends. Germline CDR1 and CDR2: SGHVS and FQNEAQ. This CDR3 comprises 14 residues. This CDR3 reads CASTFQWRSYEQYF. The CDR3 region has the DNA TGTGCCAGCACCTTCCAGTGGAGGTCCTACGAGCAGTACTTC.

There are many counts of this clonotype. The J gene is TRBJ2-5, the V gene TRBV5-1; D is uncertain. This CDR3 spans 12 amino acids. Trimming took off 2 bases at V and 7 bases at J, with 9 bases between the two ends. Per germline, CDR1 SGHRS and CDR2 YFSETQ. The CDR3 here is CASSFFFGTQYF. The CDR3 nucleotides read TGCGCCAGCAGCTTTTTCTTCGGGACCCAGTACTTC.

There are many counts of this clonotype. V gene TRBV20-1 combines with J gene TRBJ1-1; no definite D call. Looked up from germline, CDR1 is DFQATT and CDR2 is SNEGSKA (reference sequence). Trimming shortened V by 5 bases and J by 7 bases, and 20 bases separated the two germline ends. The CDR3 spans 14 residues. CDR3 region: CSASSSWGFDEAFF. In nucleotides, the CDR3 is TGCAGTGCTTCGAGCTCATGGGGATTTGATGAAGCTTTCTTT.

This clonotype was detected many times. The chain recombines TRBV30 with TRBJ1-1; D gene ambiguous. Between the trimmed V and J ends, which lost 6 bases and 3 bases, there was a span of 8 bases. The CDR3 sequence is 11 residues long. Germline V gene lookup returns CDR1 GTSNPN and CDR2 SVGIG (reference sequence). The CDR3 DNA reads TGTGCCTGTAGCGATTACACTGAAGCTTTCTTT. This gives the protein CACSDYTEAFF.

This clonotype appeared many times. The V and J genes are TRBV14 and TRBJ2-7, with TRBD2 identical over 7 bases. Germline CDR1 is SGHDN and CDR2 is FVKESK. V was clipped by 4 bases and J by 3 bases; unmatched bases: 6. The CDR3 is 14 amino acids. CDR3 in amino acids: CASSRGSGIYEQYF. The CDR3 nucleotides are TGTGCCAGCAGCCGCGGGAGCGGGATCTACGAGCAGTACTTC.

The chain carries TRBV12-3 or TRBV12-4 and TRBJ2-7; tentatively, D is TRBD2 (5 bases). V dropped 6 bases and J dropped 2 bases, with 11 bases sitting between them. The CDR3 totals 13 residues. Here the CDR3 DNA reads TGTGCCAGCAGACCCGGGATCACCTACGAGCAGTACTTC. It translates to CASRPGITYEQYF.

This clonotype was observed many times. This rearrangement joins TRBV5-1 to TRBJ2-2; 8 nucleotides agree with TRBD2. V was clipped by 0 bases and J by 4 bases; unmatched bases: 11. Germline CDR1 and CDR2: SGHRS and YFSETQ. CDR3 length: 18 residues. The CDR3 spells CASSLDFVGLGTTGELFF. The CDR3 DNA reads TGCGCCAGCAGCTTGGATTTTGTGGGACTAGGGACCACCGGGGAGCTGTTTTTT. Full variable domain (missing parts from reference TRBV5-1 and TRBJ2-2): KAGVTQTPRYLIKTRGQQVTLSCSPISGHRSVSWYQQTPGQGLQFLFEYFSETQRNKGNFPGRFSGRQFSNSRSEMNVSTLELGDSALYLCASSLDFVGLGTTGELFFGEGSRLTVL.

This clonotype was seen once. The chain's CDR3 is CASSPPFTGELIRNTGELFF. The CDR3 coding sequence is TGTGCCAGCTCACCACCGTTTACAGGGGAGCTCATAAGAAACACCGGGGAGCTGTTTTTT. The V call is TRBV18, the J call TRBJ2-2; 7 bases are shared with TRBD1. Germline V gives CDR1 KGHSH, CDR2 LQKENI. The CDR3 sequence is 20 residues long. Trimming cost V 0 bases and J 2 bases; bases outside gene matches: 15.

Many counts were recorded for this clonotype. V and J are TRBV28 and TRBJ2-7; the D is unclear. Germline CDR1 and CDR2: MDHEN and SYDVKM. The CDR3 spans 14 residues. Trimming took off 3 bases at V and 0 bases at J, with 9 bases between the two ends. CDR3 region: CASSFPGVSYEQYF. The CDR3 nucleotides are TGTGCCAGCAGTTTCCCTGGAGTCTCCTACGAGCAGTACTTC.

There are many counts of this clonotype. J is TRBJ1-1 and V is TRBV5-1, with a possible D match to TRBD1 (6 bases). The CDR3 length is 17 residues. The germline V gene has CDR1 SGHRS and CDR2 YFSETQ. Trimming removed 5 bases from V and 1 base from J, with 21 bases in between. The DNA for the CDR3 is TGCGCCAGCAGACCTACTTATCCCGGGACAAGGAACACTGAAGCTTTCTTT. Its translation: CASRPTYPGTRNTEAFF.